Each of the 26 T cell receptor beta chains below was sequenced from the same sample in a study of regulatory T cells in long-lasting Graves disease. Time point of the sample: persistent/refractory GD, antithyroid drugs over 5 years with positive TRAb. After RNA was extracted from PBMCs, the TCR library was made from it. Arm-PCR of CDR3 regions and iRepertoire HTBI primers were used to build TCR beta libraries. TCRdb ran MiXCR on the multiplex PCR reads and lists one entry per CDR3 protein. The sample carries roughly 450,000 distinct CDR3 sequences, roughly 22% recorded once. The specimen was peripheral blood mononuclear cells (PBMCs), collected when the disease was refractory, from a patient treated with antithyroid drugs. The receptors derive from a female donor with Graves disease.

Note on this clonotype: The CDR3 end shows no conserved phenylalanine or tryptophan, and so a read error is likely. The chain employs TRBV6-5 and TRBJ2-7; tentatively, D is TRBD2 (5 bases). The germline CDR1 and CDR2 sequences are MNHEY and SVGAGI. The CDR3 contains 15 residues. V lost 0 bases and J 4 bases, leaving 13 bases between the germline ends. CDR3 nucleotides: TGTGCCAGCAGTTACTCCCCTGGCGGGCCTTACGAGCAGTACTCC. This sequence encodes CASSYSPGGPYEQYS.

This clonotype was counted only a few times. In nucleotides, the CDR3 is TGTGCCAGCAGCCAAGGGTCAGCCCACCTAAGGACTGAAGCTTTCTTT. Protein product: CASSQGSAHLRTEAFF. The V and J genes are TRBV3-1 and TRBJ1-1; unclear D gene. V gave up 1 base and J gave up 5 bases, with 17 bases separating them. The CDR3 extends over 16 amino acids. Per the germline V gene, CDR1 is LGHDT and CDR2 is YNNKEL (reference sequence).

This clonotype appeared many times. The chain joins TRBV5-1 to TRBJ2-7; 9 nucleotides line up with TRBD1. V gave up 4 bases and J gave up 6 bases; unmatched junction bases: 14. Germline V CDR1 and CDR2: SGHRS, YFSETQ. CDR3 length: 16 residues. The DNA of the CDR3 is TGCGCCAGCAGCAGCCACCCGGGACAGGGAAAAGGCGAGCAGTACTTC. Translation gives CASSSHPGQGKGEQYF. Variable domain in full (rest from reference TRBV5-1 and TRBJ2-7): KAGVTQTPRYLIKTRGQQVTLSCSPISGHRSVSWYQQTPGQGLQFLFEYFSETQRNKGNFPGRFSGRQFSNSRSEMNVSTLELGDSALYLCASSSHPGQGKGEQYFGPGTRLTVT.

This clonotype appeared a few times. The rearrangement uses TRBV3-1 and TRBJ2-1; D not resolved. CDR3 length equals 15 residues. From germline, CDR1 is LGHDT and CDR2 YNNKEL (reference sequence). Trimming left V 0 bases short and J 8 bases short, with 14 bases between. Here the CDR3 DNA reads TGTGCCAGCAGCCAAGATCGGTCGGGCAGCTATGAGCAGTTCTTC. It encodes CASSQDRSGSYEQFF.

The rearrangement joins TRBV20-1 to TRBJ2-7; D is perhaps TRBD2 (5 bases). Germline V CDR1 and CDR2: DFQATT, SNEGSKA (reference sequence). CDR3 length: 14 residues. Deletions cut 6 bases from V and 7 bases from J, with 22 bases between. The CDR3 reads CSAQVDFLGWEQYF. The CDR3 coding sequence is TGCAGTGCCCAGGTGGACTTCTTAGGGTGGGAGCAGTACTTC.

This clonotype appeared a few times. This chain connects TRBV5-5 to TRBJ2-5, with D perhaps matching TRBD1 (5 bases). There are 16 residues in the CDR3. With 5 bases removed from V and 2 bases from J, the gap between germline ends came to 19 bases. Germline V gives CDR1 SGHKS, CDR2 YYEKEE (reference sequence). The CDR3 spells CASSRGRGVRQETQYF. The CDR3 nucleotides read TGTGCCAGCAGTAGGGGTAGGGGCGTCCGGCAAGAGACCCAGTACTTC.

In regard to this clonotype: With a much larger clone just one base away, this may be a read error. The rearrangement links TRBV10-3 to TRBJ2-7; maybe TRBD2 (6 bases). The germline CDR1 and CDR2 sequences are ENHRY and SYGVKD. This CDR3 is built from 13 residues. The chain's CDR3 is CVISDPGLYEQYF. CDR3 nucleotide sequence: TGTGTCATCAGTGATCCCGGACTATACGAGCAGTACTTC.

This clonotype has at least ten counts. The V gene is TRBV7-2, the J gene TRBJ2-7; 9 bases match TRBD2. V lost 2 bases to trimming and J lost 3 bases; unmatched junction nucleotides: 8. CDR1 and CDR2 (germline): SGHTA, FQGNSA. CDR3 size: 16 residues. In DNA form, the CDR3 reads TGTGCCAGCAGCTTATTTCTCTCTAGCGGGGACTACGAGCAGTACTTC. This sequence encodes CASSLFLSSGDYEQYF.

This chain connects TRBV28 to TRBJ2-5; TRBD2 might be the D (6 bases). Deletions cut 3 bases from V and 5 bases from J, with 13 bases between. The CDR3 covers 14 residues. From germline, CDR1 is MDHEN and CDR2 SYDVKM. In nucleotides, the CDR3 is TGTGCCAGCAGTTTGGGACGGGGGTCGGAGACCCAGTACTTC. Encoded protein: CASSLGRGSETQYF.

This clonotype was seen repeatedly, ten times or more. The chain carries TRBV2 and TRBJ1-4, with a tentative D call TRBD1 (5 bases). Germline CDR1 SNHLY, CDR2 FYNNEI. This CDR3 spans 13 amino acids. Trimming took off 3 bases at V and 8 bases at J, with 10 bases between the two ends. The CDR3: CASSDRVGEKLFF. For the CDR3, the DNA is TGTGCCAGCAGTGACAGGGTTGGGGAAAAACTGTTTTTT.

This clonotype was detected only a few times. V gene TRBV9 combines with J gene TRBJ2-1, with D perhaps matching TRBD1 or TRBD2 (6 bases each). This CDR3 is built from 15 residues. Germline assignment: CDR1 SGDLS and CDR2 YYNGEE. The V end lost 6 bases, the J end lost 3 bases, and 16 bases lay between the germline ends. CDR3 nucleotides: TGTGCCAGCACTAAAGAGGGGGGAGACTACAATGAGCAGTTCTTC. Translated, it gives CASTKEGGDYNEQFF.

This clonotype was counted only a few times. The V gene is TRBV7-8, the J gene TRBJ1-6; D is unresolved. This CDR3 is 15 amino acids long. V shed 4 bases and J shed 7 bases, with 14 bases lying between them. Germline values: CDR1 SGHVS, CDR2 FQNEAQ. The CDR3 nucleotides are TGTGCCAGCAGCTCAGTATTACCGGTGAATTCACCCCTCCACTTT. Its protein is CASSSVLPVNSPLHF.

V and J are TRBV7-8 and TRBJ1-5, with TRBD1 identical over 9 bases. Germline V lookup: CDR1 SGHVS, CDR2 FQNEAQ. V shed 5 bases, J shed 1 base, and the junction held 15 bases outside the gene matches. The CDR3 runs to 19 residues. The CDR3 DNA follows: TGTGCCAGCAGCCCCCTGTTGGACAGGGGTCGGGGGAGCAATCAGCCCCAGCATTTT. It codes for CASSPLLDRGRGSNQPQHF.

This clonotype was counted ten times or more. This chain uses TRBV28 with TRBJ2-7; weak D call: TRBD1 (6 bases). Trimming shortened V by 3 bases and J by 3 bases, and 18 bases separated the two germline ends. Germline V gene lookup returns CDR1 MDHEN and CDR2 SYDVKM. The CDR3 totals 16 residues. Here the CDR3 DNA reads TGTGCCAGCAGTTTCCTGCTCGCGACAGGCCTCTACGAGCAGTACTTC. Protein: CASSFLLATGLYEQYF.

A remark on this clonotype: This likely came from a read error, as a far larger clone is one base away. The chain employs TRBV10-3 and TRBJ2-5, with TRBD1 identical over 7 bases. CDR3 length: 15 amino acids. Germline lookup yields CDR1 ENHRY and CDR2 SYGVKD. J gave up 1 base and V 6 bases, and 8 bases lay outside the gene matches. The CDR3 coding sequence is TGTGCCATCAGCCGGGACAGAGCTAGCCAAGAGACCCAGTACTTC. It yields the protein CAISRDRASQETQYF.

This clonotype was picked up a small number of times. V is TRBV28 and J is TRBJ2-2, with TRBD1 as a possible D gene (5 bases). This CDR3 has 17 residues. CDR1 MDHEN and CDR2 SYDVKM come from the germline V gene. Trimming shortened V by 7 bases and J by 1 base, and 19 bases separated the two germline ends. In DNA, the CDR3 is TGTGCCAGCATTCCCCCGCTCGGGCAGGGGAACACCGGGGAGCTGTTTTTT. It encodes CASIPPLGQGNTGELFF. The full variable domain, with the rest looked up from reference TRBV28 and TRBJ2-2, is DVKVTQSSRYLVKRTGEKVFLECVQDMDHENMFWYRQDPGLGLRLIYFSYDVKMKEKGDIPEGYSVSREKKERFSLILESASTNQTSMYLCASIPPLGQGNTGELFFGEGSRLTVL.

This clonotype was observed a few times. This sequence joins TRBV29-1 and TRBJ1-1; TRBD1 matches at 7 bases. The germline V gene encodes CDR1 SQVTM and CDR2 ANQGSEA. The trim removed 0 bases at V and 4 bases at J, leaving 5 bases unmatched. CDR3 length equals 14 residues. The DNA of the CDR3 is TGCAGCGTTGAAGATCTGGGACAGCCCACTGAAGCTTTCTTT. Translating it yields CSVEDLGQPTEAFF.

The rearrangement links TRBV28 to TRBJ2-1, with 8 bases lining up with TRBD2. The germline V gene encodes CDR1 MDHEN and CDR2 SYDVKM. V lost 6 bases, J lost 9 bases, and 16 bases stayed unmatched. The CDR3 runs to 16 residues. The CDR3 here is CASSPRGGGGPSEQFF. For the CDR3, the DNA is TGTGCCAGCAGCCCACGGGGAGGCGGGGGGCCGTCTGAGCAGTTCTTC.

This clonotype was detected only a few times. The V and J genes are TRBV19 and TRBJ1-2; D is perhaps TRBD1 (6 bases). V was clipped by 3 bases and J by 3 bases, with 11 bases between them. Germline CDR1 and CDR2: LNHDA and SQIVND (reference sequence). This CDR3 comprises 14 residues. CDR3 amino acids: CASSIWGADYGYTF. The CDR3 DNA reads TGTGCCAGTAGTATCTGGGGGGCGGACTATGGCTACACCTTC.

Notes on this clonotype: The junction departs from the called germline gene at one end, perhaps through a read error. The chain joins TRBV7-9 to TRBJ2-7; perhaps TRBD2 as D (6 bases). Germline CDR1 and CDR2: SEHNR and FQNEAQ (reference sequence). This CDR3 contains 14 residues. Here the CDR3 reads CASSHSGETYEQYF. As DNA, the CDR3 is TGCGCCAGCAGCCACTCGGGGGAAACCTACGAGCAGTACTTC. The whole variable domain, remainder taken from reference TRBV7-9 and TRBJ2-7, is DTGVSQNPRHKITKRGQNVTFRCDPISEHNRLYWYRQTLGQGPEFLTYFQNEAQLEKSRLLSDRFSAERPKGSFSTLEIQRTEQGDSAMYLCASSHSGETYEQYFGPGTRLTVT.

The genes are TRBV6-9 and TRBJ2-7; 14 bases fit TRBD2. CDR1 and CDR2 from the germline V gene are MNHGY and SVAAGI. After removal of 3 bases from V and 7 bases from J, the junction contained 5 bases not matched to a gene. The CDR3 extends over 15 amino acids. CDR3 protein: CASSYQTSGGGEQYF. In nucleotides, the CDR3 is TGTGCCAGCAGTTACCAGACTAGCGGGGGGGGTGAGCAGTACTTC.

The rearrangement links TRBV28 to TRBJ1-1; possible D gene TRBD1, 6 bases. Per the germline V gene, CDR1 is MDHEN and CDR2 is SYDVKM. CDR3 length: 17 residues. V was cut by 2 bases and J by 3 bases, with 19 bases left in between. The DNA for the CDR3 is TGTGCCAGCAGTTTACCGGGGGCTGGTCTGGAAGACACTGAAGCTTTCTTT. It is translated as CASSLPGAGLEDTEAFF.

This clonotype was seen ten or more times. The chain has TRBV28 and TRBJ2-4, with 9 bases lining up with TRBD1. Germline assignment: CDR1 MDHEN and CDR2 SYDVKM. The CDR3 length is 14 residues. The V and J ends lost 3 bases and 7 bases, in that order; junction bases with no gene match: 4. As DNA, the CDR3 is TGTGCCAGCAGTTTTAGGGACAGGGAGAACATTCAGTACTTC. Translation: CASSFRDRENIQYF.

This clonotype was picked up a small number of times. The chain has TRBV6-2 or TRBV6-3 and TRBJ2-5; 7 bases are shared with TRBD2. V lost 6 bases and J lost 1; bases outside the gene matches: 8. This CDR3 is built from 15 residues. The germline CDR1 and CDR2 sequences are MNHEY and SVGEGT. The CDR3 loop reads CASRLRDYPQETQYF. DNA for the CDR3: TGTGCCAGCAGACTCCGGGACTATCCCCAAGAGACCCAGTACTTC.

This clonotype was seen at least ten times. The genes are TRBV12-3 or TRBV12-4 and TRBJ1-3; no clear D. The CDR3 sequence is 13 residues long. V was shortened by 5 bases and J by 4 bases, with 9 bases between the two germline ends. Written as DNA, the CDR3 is TGTGCCAGCAGTGATGTGTACGGAAACACCATATATTTT. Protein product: CASSDVYGNTIYF.

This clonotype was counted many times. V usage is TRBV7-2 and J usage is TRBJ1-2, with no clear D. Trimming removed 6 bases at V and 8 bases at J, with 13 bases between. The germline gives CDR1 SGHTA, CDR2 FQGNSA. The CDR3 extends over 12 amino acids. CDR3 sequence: CASSSGPSGYTF. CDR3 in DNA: TGTGCCAGCAGTTCGGGCCCTTCCGGCTACACCTTC.